Below are 27 T cell receptor beta chains sequenced from a single sample in a study of blood T cell repertoires in COVID-19. Some clones are missing from TCRdb's copy, which holds only in-frame ones; the method was immunoSEQ multiplex PCR. The sample includes some 300,000 clones, over 75% seen only once; the top ten take about 1%. The sequenced sample was PBMCs or T cells enriched from blood (not recorded which). The receptors here all came from a woman in her 30s who had recovered from COVID-19.

The rearrangement uses TRBV19 and TRBJ2-3; 8 positions match TRBD1. The CDR3 length is 15 residues. Germline V lookup: CDR1 LNHDA, CDR2 SQIVND (reference sequence). V trimming: 3 bases; J trimming: 5 bases; junction bases outside the gene matches: 7. The CDR3 reads CASSISGGFGDTQYF. CDR3 nucleotide sequence: TGTGCCAGTAGTATTTCAGGGGGCTTTGGAGATACGCAGTATTTT.

The V and J genes are TRBV19 and TRBJ1-2; D not resolved. CDR3 length: 15 residues. V was trimmed by 7 bases and J by 4 bases, leaving 19 bases between them. Germline assignment: CDR1 LNHDA and CDR2 SQIVND (reference sequence). CDR3 amino acids: CASTKRGAPGYGYTF. CDR3 in DNA: TGTGCCAGTACCAAACGGGGAGCGCCAGGCTATGGCTACACCTTC.

This clone turned up a few times. The chain has TRBV27 and TRBJ1-1; 7 nucleotides match TRBD1. The CDR3 is made up of 14 amino acids. V gave up 4 bases and J gave up 0 bases; unmatched junction bases: 2. Per the germline V gene, CDR1 is MNHEY and CDR2 is SMNVEV (reference sequence). This chain's CDR3 is CASSWDSLNTEAFF. DNA of the CDR3: TGTGCCAGCAGTTGGGACAGTCTGAACACTGAAGCTTTCTTT.

This clone was seen once. The identical CDR3 is also encoded by other nucleotide sequences in the sample. The V gene is TRBV2, the J gene TRBJ2-2, with D possibly being TRBD1 (6 bases). The germline CDR1 and CDR2 sequences are SNHLY and FYNNEI. Trimming shortened V by 1 base and J by 5 bases, and 11 bases separated the two germline ends. The CDR3 consists of 15 residues. The CDR3 loop is CASSEDPTGTGELFF. The CDR3 nucleotides read TGTGCCAGCAGTGAAGATCCAACAGGGACCGGGGAGCTGTTTTTT. The full variable domain, with the rest looked up from reference TRBV2 and TRBJ2-2, is EPEVTQTPSHQVTQMGQEVILRCVPISNHLYFYWYRQILGQKVEFLVSFYNNEISEKSEIFDDQFSVERPDGSNFTLKIRSTKLEDSAMYFCASSEDPTGTGELFFGEGSRLTVL.

The rearrangement links TRBV9 to TRBJ1-5; tentatively, D is TRBD1 (6 bases). In germline, CDR1 is SGDLS, CDR2 YYNGEE. This CDR3 is 14 amino acids long. V shed 4 bases and J shed 6 bases, with 14 bases lying between them. The CDR3 protein is CASSPTGLGQPQHF. CDR3 coding DNA: TGTGCCAGCAGCCCTACAGGGTTGGGTCAGCCCCAGCATTTT.

This clone has a handful of counts. This chain links TRBV4-1 with TRBJ1-2; 11 bases agree with TRBD1. This CDR3 spans 15 amino acids. Losses at the gene ends were 2 bases for V and 4 bases for J; bases not matched to a gene: 3. From germline, CDR1 is MGHRA and CDR2 YSYEKL. The CDR3 nucleotides are TGCGCCAGCAGCCAACGGACAGGGGGCGGCTATGGCTACACCTTC. Protein product: CASSQRTGGGYGYTF.

The rearrangement links TRBV5-1 to TRBJ2-2; D gene uncertain. The V end was cut by 0 bases, the J end by 5 bases, with 8 bases between. The CDR3 loop spans 14 amino acids. CDR1 and CDR2 (germline): SGHRS, YFSETQ. This CDR3 reads CASSLGAHTGELFF. The CDR3 DNA follows: TGCGCCAGCAGCTTGGGGGCCCATACCGGGGAGCTGTTTTTT.

The CDR3 bases are TGTGCCAGCTCACCTTACAGGGGTCAGCCCCAGCATTTT. This codes for CASSPYRGQPQHF. The V call is TRBV18, the J call TRBJ1-5; 7 bases are shared with TRBD1. Germline lookup yields CDR1 KGHSH and CDR2 LQKENI. The CDR3 is 13 amino acids. V lost 3 bases to trimming and J lost 6 bases; unmatched junction nucleotides: 2.

The chain carries TRBV30 and TRBJ2-3; D not resolved. The CDR3 extends over 12 amino acids. The V end was cut by 7 bases, the J end by 2 bases, with 10 bases between. In germline, CDR1 is GTSNPN, CDR2 SVGIG (reference sequence). CDR3 loop: CASSGTTDTQYF. The CDR3 DNA follows: TGTGCCTCTTCTGGCACCACAGATACGCAGTATTTT.

This chain joins TRBV27 and TRBJ1-1; D gene ambiguous. CDR1 and CDR2 from the germline V gene are MNHEY and SMNVEV (reference sequence). This CDR3 is 15 amino acids long. V shed 0 bases and J shed 0 bases, with 8 bases lying between them. CDR3 DNA sequence: TGTGCCAGCAGTTTATCGGCCAACATGAACACTGAAGCTTTCTTT. It codes for CASSLSANMNTEAFF.

The V gene is TRBV27, the J gene TRBJ1-1, with D perhaps matching TRBD1 (5 bases). Trimming stripped 0 bases from V and 1 base from J, with 18 bases between. The CDR3 has 18 amino acids. Germline CDR1 reads MNHEY; CDR2 reads SMNVEV (reference sequence). The CDR3 sequence is CASSLSGWYGGGNTEAFF. CDR3 nucleotide sequence: TGTGCCAGCAGTTTATCGGGATGGTATGGGGGGGGGAACACTGAAGCTTTCTTT.

The chain uses TRBV5-4 and TRBJ2-1; 9 positions match TRBD2. The germline V gene has CDR1 SGHNT and CDR2 YYREEE (reference sequence). The CDR3 contains 15 residues. V lost 6 bases and J lost 4; bases outside the gene matches: 8. CDR3 coding DNA: TGTGCCAGCACCGGGGGACTAGCAGATTACAATGAGCAGTTCTTC. Protein sequence: CASTGGLADYNEQFF. The complete variable domain, with remaining parts taken from reference TRBV5-4 and TRBJ2-1, reads ETGVTQSPTHLIKTRGQQVTLRCSSQSGHNTVSWYQQALGQGPQFIFQYYREEENGRGNFPPRFSGLQFPNYSSELNVNALELDDSALYLCASTGGLADYNEQFFGPGTRLTVL.

The V gene is TRBV3-1 (or the pseudogene TRBV3-2), the J gene TRBJ1-1; 7 bases are a match to TRBD1. The CDR3 spans 15 residues. V lost 1 base to trimming and J lost 1 base; unmatched junction nucleotides: 3. The V gene's germline CDR1 is LGHDT and CDR2 YNNKEL (reference sequence). In nucleotides, the CDR3 is TGTGCCAGCAGCCAAGGACAGGGAAGGAACACTGAAGCTTTCTTT. This gives the protein CASSQGQGRNTEAFF.

The genes are TRBV6-5 and TRBJ1-1; D perhaps matches TRBD1 (5 bases). The germline CDR1 and CDR2 sequences are MNHEY and SVGAGI. Trimming left V 7 bases short and J 5 bases short, with 8 bases between. The CDR3 covers 11 residues. CDR3 nucleotides: TGTGCCAGCAAAAAGGGGACTGAAGCTTTCTTT. It codes for CASKKGTEAFF.

The genes are TRBV3-1 (or the pseudogene TRBV3-2) and TRBJ1-4, with 7 bases aligning to TRBD1. The CDR3 loop spans 13 amino acids. Unmatched junction bases numbered 3, after V lost 4 bases and J lost 7 bases. The germline V gene has CDR1 LGHDT and CDR2 YNNKEL (reference sequence). For the CDR3, the DNA is TGTGCCAGCAGCCGACAGGGTTCTGAAAAACTGTTTTTT. Translating gives CASSRQGSEKLFF.

The rearrangement joins TRBV15 to TRBJ2-3; D is possibly TRBD2 (6 bases). The CDR3 sequence is 14 residues long. V lost 0 bases and J 6 bases, leaving 10 bases between the germline ends. Germline assignment: CDR1 LNHNV and CDR2 YYDKDF (reference sequence). The CDR3 DNA sequence: TGTGCCACCAGCAGAGAGGCTAGCGAGGATACGCAGTATTTT. This translates into CATSREASEDTQYF.

The chain has TRBV7-9 and TRBJ1-2, with 7 bases lining up with TRBD1. Germline V gene data show CDR1 as SEHNR and CDR2 as FQNEAQ (reference sequence). The CDR3 is made up of 15 amino acids. The V segment lost 3 bases and the J segment 5 bases; nucleotides outside the gene matches: 9. The CDR3 spells CASSFATGKLYGYTF. For the CDR3, the DNA is TGTGCCAGCAGCTTTGCGACAGGGAAGTTGTATGGCTACACCTTC.

The gene calls are TRBV5-4 and TRBJ1-2; D not resolved. CDR1 and CDR2 (germline): SGHNT, YYREEE (reference sequence). The CDR3 is 15 amino acids. The V end lost 4 bases, the J end lost 5 bases, and 18 bases lay between the germline ends. CDR3 loop: CASSDSGSSRYGYTF. As DNA, the CDR3 is TGTGCCAGCAGCGATTCGGGATCGTCTAGATATGGCTACACCTTC.

This chain uses TRBV9 with TRBJ2-3; 10 nucleotides line up with TRBD2. This CDR3 region has 16 residues. Germline V gene sequence: CDR1 SGDLS, CDR2 YYNGEE. V gave up 4 bases and J gave up 2 bases; unmatched junction bases: 7. For the CDR3, the DNA is TGTGCCAGCAGCCCCCGGACTAGCGGAGCCACAGATACGCAGTATTTT. It is translated as CASSPRTSGATDTQYF.

This sequence joins TRBV7-6 and TRBJ2-5; D is undetermined. CDR3 size: 12 residues. Trimming removed 1 base at V and 4 bases at J, with 4 bases between. In germline, CDR1 is SGHVS, CDR2 FNYEAQ. CDR3 sequence reads: CASSLVIETQYF. The CDR3 DNA reads TGTGCCAGCAGCTTAGTTATAGAGACCCAGTACTTC. Full variable domain (remainder filled in from reference TRBV7-6 and TRBJ2-5): GAGVSQSPRYKVTKRGQDVALRCDPISGHVSLYWYRQALGQGPEFLTYFNYEAQQDKSGLPNDRFSAERPEGSISTLTIQRTEQRDSAMYRCASSLVIETQYFGPGTRLLVL.

The chain uses TRBV19 and TRBJ2-6; a possible D gene is TRBD1 (5 bases). The CDR3 length is 17 residues. V lost 7 bases, J lost 0 bases, and 16 bases lay in between. Germline CDR1 and CDR2: LNHDA and SQIVND (reference sequence). For the CDR3, the DNA is TGTGCCAGTACACAGACAGCCCTGAGCTCTGGGGCCAACGTCCTGACTTTC. Its protein product is CASTQTALSSGANVLTF.

The chain joins TRBV7-2 to TRBJ2-5, with D maybe TRBD1 (5 bases). The CDR3 spans 15 residues. Germline V gives CDR1 SGHTA, CDR2 FQGNSA. The V and J ends lost 3 bases and 4 bases respectively, with 15 bases between them. The CDR3 nucleotides read TGTGCCAGCAGCTTCAGGGTAAATCCCCTAGAGACCCAGTACTTC. It specifies CASSFRVNPLETQYF.

The CDR3 sequence is CATSGSGTGPRNTIYF. CDR3 nucleotide sequence: TGTGCCACCAGTGGATCAGGTACCGGTCCGAGAAACACCATATATTTT. This chain links TRBV24-1 with TRBJ1-3; D is undetermined. CDR3 length: 16 amino acids. V gave up 5 bases and J gave up 5 bases, with 18 bases separating them. Germline V gene sequence: CDR1 KGHDR, CDR2 SFDVKD.

The genes are TRBV7-6 and TRBJ2-3; maybe TRBD2 (6 bases). The V gene's germline CDR1 is SGHVS and CDR2 FNYEAQ. This CDR3 comprises 16 residues. V lost 5 bases and J lost 3, with 18 bases in between. CDR3 in amino acids: CASSPLGRGATDTQYF. As DNA, the CDR3 is TGTGCCAGCAGCCCCCTCGGGCGGGGTGCGACAGATACGCAGTATTTT.

In DNA form, the CDR3 reads TGTGCCAGCAGCTTCGGCAGCGACTCCTACGAGCAGTACTTC. Protein product: CASSFGSDSYEQYF. V gene TRBV7-2 combines with J gene TRBJ2-7; no definite D call. The CDR3 has 14 residues. The ends were cut back, 3 bases at V and 0 bases at J, with 9 bases in the middle. The germline gives CDR1 SGHTA, CDR2 FQGNSA. The full variable domain, in which reference TRBV7-2 and TRBJ2-7 provide the parts outside the CDR3, is GAGVSQSPSNKVTEKGKDVELRCDPISGHTALYWYRQSLGQGLEFLIYFQGNSAPDKSGLPSDRFSAERTGGSVSTLTIQRTQQEDSAVYLCASSFGSDSYEQYFGPGTRLTVT.

The gene calls are TRBV11-2 and TRBJ2-7, with 10 bases aligning to TRBD1. Per the germline V gene, CDR1 is SGHAT and CDR2 is FQNNGV. The CDR3 totals 16 residues. The ends lost 7 bases at V and 4 bases at J; junction bases unmatched: 13. CDR3: CASTTSPDRGLYEQYF. The CDR3 DNA reads as TGTGCCAGCACCACGAGTCCCGACAGGGGGCTTTACGAGCAGTACTTC.

This rearrangement joins TRBV27 to TRBJ1-4; no definite D call. Between the trimmed V and J ends, which lost 6 bases and 4 bases, there was a span of 18 bases. This CDR3 has 16 amino acids. Germline CDR1 MNHEY, CDR2 SMNVEV (reference sequence). The CDR3 spells CASSPASAPNNEKLFF. The CDR3 DNA reads as TGTGCCAGCAGCCCTGCCTCTGCCCCTAATAATGAAAAACTGTTTTTT.